The 3 T cell receptor beta chains reported below all come from one sample, sequenced in a study of blood T cell repertoires in COVID-19. Clones were sequenced by immunoSEQ multiplex PCR, and TCRdb holds only the in-frame ones, with some missing. Of 140,000 to 150,000 clones listed, approximately 82% are singletons. Sequencing was done on a sample of peripheral blood. Source of these receptors: a human donor with acute or convalescent COVID-19. The donor label of this sample is uncertain.

The chain has TRBV3-1 (or the pseudogene TRBV3-2) and TRBJ2-7; the D gene is possibly TRBD1 (5 bases). This CDR3 is 14 amino acids long. Germline values: CDR1 LGHDT, CDR2 YNNKEL (reference sequence). Trimming cost V 4 bases and J 2 bases, with 12 bases left between them. The CDR3 region has the DNA TGTGCCAGCAGCCGGCAGGGTCCCCCCTACGAGCAGTACTTC. This sequence encodes CASSRQGPPYEQYF.

This clone has just one count. This sequence joins TRBV7-7 and TRBJ2-5; 10 bases align to TRBD1. CDR1 is SSHAT, CDR2 FNYEAQ, per germline (reference sequence). Trimming removed 3 bases from V and 0 bases from J; junction bases left unmatched: 4. The CDR3 sequence is 16 residues long. The CDR3 bases are TGTGCCAGCAGCTTCCTGGGACAGGGGAACCAAGAGACCCAGTACTTC. Protein sequence: CASSFLGQGNQETQYF.

The chain joins TRBV2 to TRBJ1-2; 7 bases line up with TRBD1. The CDR3 is 12 residues long. Looked up from germline, CDR1 is SNHLY and CDR2 is FYNNEI. The ends lost 1 base at V and 7 bases at J; junction bases unmatched: 0. CDR3 in amino acids: CASSEDRGGYTF. The CDR3 nucleotides are TGTGCCAGCAGTGAAGACAGGGGTGGCTACACCTTC.